This TCR beta chain was sequenced during a study of cytotoxic CD8 clonotypes in ibrutinib-treated CLL. Study-wide findings and caveats: The public clonotypes identified were infrequent and showed contraction or stability on treatment. Measured clonality at baseline was greater than in age-matched healthy donors and tracked with circulating CD8+ T-cell counts.

As to this clone: The antigen remains undetermined.

The germline CDR1 and CDR2 sequences are SGHRS and YFSETQ. V was clipped by 0 bases and J by 1 base, with 10 bases between them. CDR3 length: 15 amino acids. Researchers set a sequencing depth target of 1 in 200,000 to 1 in 1 million T cells. TCRdb's table, derived via immunoSEQ multiplex PCR, lists solely in-frame clones and lacks some. Here the sample spans more than 200,000 clones, more than 70% being singletons. The TCR was taken from a human donor with chronic lymphocytic leukemia. The chain combines TRBV5-1 with TRBJ1-1; D is undetermined. The material was PBMCs, obtained after 12 months of ibrutinib treatment. The CDR3 protein is CASSLEISKNTEAFF. CDR3 DNA: TGCGCCAGCAGCTTGGAGATTAGTAAGAACACTGAAGCTTTCTTT.